The following is a T cell receptor beta chain sequence with its context. Patients in Seattle were enrolled during active infection, then followed longitudinally. The sample originates from a study of blood T cell repertoires in COVID-19. Across the whole study: From the United States, Italy and Spain came samples of acute and convalescent COVID-19. The analysed material was cDNA or gDNA that came from T cells, B-cell-depleted T cells, or PBMCs.

The CDR3 consists of 15 residues. The germline V and J ends were trimmed by 4 bases and 6 bases, with 20 bases remaining between them. The germline CDR1 and CDR2 sequences are SGHRS and YFSETQ. Original analysis: Nucleated cell counts were estimated from reference gene primer amplification. Sequenced by immunoSEQ multiplex PCR; TCRdb stores in-frame clones only, minus some. Clone size and the V and J calls come from that table; the DNA yielded D and trimming. The table lists 300,000 to 400,000 clones, over 80% of them singletons. The chain is built from TRBV5-1 and TRBJ2-7, with D maybe TRBD1 (6 bases). This clonotype was sampled from a woman between 50 and 59 years old with COVID-19, enrolled during active disease. The sequencing input was peripheral blood. CDR3 coding DNA: TGCGCCAGCAGCAGAACAGGGACGGTCGTTAGCGAGCAGTACTTC. Amino acid sequence: CASSRTGTVVSEQYF.